In this sample, the clone carrying this T cell receptor (beta chain) turned up a few times. What it binds is not known. The CDR3 totals 18 residues. V was shortened by 0 bases and J by 0 bases, with 15 bases between the two germline ends. Per germline, CDR1 LGHDT and CDR2 YNNKEL (reference sequence). This sample stems from a study of regulatory T cells in long-lasting Graves disease. Study-level results: Comparison showed that persistent patients shared more public clonotypes (2,741) than new patients (nearly 1,000).

Construction of the TCR beta libraries employed iRepertoire HTBI primers in conjunction with Arm-PCR of CDR3 regions. Using its own MiXCR run on the multiplex PCR reads, TCRdb lists one record per CDR3 protein. The table lists over 650,000 distinct CDR3 sequences, 25% to 30% of them singletons, with roughly 40% in the top ten. Time point of the sample: persistent/refractory GD, antithyroid drugs over 5 years with positive TRAb. Scientists built the TCR library using RNA that was extracted from PBMCs. Recruitment took place at an endocrinology department in Xi'an, China. The specimen was peripheral blood mononuclear cells (PBMCs), collected when the disease was refractory, from a patient treated with antithyroid drugs. The rearrangement uses TRBV3-1 and TRBJ2-4; D is perhaps TRBD1 or TRBD2 (5 bases each). The TCR was taken from a female donor with Graves disease. CDR3: CASSQDLEGRAAKNIQYF. Here the CDR3 DNA reads TGTGCCAGCAGCCAAGATCTAGAGGGCAGGGCAGCCAAAAACATTCAGTACTTC.